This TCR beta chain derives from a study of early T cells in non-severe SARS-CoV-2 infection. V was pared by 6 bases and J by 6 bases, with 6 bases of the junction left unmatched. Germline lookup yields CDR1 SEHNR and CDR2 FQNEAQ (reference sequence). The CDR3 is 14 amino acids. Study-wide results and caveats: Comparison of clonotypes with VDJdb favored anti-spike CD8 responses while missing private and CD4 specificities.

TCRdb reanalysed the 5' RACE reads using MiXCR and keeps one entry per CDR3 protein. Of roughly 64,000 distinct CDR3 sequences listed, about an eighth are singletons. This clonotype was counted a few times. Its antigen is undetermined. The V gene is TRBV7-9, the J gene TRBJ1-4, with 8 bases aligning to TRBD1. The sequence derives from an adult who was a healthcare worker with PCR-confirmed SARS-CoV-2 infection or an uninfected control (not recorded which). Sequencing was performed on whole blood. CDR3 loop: CASRFPGQDEKLFF. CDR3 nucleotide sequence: TGTGCCAGCAGGTTCCCGGGACAGGATGAAAAACTGTTTTTT.